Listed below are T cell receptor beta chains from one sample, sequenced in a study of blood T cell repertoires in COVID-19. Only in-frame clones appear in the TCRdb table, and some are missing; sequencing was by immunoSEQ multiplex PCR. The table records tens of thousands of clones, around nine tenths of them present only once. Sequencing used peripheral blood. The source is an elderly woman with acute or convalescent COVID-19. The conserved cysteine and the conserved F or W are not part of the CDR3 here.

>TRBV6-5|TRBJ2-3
ASGIGGADTQY
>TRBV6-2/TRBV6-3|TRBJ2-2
ASSYSRTGINTGELF
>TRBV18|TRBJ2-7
ASSPGQGSSSYEQY
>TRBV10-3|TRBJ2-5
AISETSGETQY
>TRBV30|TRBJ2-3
AWRRGAGITDTQY
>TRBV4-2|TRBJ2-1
ASSQGSPGGNEQF
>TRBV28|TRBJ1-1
ASSYPGLNTEAF
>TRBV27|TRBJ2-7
ASRPGLTGTYEQY
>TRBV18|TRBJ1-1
ASSPSGDPNTEAF
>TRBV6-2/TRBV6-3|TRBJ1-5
ASSYDRDSNQPQH
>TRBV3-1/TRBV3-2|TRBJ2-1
ASSPIGSAFTSYNEQF
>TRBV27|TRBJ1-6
ASSLKGNSYNSPLH
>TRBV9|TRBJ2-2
ASSATSGGANTGELF
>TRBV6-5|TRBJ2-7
ASSFFGGDEQY
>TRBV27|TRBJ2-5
ASSPRHLQETQY
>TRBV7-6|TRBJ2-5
ASSPRGGGTQY
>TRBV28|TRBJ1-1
ASSQMGLQAF